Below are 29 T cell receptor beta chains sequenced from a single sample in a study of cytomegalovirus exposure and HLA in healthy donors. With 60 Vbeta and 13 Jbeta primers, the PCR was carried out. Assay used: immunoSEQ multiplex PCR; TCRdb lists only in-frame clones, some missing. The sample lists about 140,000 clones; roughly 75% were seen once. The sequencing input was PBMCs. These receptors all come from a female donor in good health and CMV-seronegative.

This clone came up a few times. The CDR3 here is CASSLTLNTEAFF. CDR3 nucleotides: TGCGCCAGCAGCCTGACATTGAACACTGAAGCTTTCTTT. The rearrangement links TRBV5-1 to TRBJ1-1; D unclear. The CDR3 is made up of 13 amino acids. Trimming pared 4 bases from V and 0 bases from J, leaving 7 bases between. Germline V lookup: CDR1 SGHRS, CDR2 YFSETQ.

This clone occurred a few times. This CDR3 is CASSGIRDNLNYGYTF. CDR3 DNA: TGTGCCAGCAGTGGGATTCGGGACAACCTTAACTATGGCTACACCTTC. V is TRBV6-1 and J is TRBJ1-2; perhaps TRBD1 as D (6 bases). V lost 4 bases and J 1 base, leaving 16 bases between the germline ends. Germline lookup yields CDR1 MNHNS and CDR2 SASEGT. The CDR3 totals 16 residues.

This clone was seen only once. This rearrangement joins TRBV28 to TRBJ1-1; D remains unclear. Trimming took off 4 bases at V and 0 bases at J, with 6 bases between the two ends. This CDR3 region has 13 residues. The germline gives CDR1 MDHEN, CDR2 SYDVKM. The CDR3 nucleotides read TGTGCCAGCAGTTCGAACATGAACACTGAAGCTTTCTTT. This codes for CASSSNMNTEAFF.

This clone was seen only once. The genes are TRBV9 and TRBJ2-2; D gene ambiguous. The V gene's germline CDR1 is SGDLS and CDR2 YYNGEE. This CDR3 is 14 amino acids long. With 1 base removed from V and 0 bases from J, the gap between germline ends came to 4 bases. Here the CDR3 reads CASSVQANTGELFF. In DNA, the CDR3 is TGTGCCAGCAGCGTACAGGCGAACACCGGGGAGCTGTTTTTT.

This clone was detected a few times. The CDR3 nucleotides are TGTGCCAGCAGCTTCATGGGAGGGTACGAAAAACTGTTTTTT. Translation: CASSFMGGYEKLFF. The chain has TRBV5-6 and TRBJ1-4; D not certain. Trimming cost V 2 bases and J 8 bases, with 13 bases left between them. CDR3 length equals 14 residues. The germline V gene has CDR1 SGHDT and CDR2 YYEEEE.

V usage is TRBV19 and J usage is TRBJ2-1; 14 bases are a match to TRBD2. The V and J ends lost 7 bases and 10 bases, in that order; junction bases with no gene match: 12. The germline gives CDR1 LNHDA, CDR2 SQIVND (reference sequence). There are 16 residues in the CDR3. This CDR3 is CASKRGTSGRGEEQFF. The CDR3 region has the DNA TGTGCCAGTAAAAGGGGGACTAGCGGGAGAGGGGAGGAGCAGTTCTTC. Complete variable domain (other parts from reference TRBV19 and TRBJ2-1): DGGITQSPKYLFRKEGQNVTLSCEQNLNHDAMYWYRQDPGQGLRLIYYSQIVNDFQKGDIAEGYSVSREKKESFPLTVTSAQKNPTAFYLCASKRGTSGRGEEQFFGPGTRLTVL.

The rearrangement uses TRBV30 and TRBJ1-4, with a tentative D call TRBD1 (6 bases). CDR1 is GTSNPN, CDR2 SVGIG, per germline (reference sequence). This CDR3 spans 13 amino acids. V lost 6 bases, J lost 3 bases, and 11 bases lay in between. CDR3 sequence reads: CACSGGPNEKLFF. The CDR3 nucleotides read TGTGCCTGTTCGGGGGGGCCTAATGAAAAACTGTTTTTT.

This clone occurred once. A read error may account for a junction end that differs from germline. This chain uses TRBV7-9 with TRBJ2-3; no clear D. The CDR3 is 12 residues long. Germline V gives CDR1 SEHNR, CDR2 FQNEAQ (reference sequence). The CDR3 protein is CSSSLEPDTQYF. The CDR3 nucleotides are TGTTCCAGCAGCTTAGAGCCCGATACGCAGTATTTT.

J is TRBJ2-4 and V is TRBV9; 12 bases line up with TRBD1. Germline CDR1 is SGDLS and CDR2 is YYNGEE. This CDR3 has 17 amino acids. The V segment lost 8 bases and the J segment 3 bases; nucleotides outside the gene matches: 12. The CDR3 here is CARRRDRGLEDKNIQYF. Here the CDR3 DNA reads TGTGCCAGACGCCGGGACAGGGGGCTGGAAGACAAAAACATTCAGTACTTC.

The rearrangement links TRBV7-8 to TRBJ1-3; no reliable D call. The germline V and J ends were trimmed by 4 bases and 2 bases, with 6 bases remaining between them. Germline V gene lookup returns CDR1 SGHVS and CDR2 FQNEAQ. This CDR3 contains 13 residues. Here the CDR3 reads CASSSGPGNTIYF. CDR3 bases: TGTGCCAGCAGCTCAGGCCCTGGAAACACCATATATTTT.

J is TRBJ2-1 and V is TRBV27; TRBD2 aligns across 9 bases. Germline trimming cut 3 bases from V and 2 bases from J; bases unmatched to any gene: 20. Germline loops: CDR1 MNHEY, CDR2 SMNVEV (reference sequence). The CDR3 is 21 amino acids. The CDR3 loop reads CASSFLLLASGEGGAYNEQFF. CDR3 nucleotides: TGTGCCAGCAGTTTCTTACTTCTGGCTAGCGGGGAAGGTGGGGCCTACAATGAGCAGTTCTTC.

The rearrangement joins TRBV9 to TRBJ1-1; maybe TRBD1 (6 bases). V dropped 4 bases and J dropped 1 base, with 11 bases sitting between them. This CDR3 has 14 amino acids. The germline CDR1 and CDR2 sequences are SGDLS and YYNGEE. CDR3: CASSRRGANTEAFF. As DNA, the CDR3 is TGTGCCAGCAGCAGACGGGGGGCGAACACTGAAGCTTTCTTT.

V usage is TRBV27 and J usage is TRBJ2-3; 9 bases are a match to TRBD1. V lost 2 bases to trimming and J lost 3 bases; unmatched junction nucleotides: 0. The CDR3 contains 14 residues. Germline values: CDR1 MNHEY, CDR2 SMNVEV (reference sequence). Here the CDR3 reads CASSLGTGTDTQYF. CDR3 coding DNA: TGTGCCAGCAGTTTAGGGACAGGGACAGATACGCAGTATTTT.

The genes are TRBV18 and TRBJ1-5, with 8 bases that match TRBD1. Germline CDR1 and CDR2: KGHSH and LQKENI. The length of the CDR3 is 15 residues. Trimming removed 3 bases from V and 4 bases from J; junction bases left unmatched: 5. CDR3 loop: CASSPGTGGNQPQHF. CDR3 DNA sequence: TGTGCCAGCTCACCCGGGACAGGCGGGAATCAGCCCCAGCATTTT.

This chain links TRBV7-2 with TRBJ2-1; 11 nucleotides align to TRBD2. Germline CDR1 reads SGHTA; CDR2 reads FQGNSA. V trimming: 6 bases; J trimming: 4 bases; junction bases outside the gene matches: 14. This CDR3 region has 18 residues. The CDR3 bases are TGTGCCAGCAGGTCCGGAACTAGCGGGGGACTTACTTACAATGAGCAGTTCTTC. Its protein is CASRSGTSGGLTYNEQFF.

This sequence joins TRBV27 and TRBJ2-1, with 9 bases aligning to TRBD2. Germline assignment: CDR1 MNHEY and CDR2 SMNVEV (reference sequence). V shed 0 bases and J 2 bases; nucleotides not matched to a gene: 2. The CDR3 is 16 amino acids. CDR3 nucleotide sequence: TGTGCCAGCAGTTTATCTGGCGGGGGGGCCTACAATGAGCAGTTCTTC. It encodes CASSLSGGGAYNEQFF.

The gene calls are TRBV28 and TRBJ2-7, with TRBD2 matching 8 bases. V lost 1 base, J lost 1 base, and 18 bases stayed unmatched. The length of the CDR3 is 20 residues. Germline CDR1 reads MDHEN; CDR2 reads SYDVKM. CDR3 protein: CASSLSRSGSWNLVSYEQYF. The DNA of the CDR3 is TGTGCCAGCAGTTTATCCAGGAGCGGGAGTTGGAATTTGGTTTCCTACGAGCAGTACTTC.

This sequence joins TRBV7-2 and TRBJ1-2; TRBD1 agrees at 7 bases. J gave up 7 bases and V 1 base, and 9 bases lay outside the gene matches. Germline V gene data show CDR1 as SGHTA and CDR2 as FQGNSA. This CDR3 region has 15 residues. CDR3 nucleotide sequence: TGTGCCAGCAGCTTAGTCCCAAAGGGGGCTGGTGGCTACACCTTC. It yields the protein CASSLVPKGAGGYTF.

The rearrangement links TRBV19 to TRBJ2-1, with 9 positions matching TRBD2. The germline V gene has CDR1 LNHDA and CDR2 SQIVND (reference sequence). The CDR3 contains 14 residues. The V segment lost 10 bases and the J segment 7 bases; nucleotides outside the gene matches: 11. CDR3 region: CATRTREGVNEQFF. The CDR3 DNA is TGTGCCACAAGAACGCGGGAGGGCGTTAATGAGCAGTTCTTC.

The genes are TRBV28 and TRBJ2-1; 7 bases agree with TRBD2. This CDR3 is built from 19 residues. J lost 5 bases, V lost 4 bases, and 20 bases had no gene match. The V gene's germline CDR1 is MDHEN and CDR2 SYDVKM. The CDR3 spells CASSSLAGLADPLNNEQFF. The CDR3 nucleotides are TGTGCCAGCAGTTCCCTTGCGGGGCTAGCGGATCCGCTGAACAATGAGCAGTTCTTC. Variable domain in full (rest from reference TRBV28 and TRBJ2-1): DVKVTQSSRYLVKRTGEKVFLECVQDMDHENMFWYRQDPGLGLRLIYFSYDVKMKEKGDIPEGYSVSREKKERFSLILESASTNQTSMYLCASSSLAGLADPLNNEQFFGPGTRLTVL.

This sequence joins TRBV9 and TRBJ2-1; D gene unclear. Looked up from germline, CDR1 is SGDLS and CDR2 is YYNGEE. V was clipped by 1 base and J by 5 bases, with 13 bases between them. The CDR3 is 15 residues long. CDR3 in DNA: TGTGCCAGCAGCGTAATGTCAGGCACAAACAATGAGCAGTTCTTC. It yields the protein CASSVMSGTNNEQFF.

The DNA of the CDR3 is TGTGCCAGCAGCGCGGACAGGGGGCGAAATCAGCCCCAGCATTTT. Translating gives CASSADRGRNQPQHF. This sequence joins TRBV6-1 and TRBJ1-5; 11 bases align to TRBD1. Germline lookup yields CDR1 MNHNS and CDR2 SASEGT. The CDR3 sequence is 15 residues long. V was pared by 6 bases and J by 4 bases, with 5 bases of the junction left unmatched.

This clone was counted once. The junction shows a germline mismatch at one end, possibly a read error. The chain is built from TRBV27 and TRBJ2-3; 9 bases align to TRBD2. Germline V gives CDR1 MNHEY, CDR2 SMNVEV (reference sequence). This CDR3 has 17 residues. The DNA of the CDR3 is TGTGCCAGCGGCCTGGGGGTCACTAGCGGGTACACAGATATGCAGTATTTT. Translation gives CASGLGVTSGYTDMQYF.

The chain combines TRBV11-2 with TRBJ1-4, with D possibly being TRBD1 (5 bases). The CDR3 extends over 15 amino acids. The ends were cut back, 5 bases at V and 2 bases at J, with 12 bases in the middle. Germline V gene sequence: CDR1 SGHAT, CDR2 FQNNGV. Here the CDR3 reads CASSPGRGTNEKLFF. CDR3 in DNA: TGTGCCAGCAGCCCAGGGAGGGGCACTAATGAAAAACTGTTTTTT.

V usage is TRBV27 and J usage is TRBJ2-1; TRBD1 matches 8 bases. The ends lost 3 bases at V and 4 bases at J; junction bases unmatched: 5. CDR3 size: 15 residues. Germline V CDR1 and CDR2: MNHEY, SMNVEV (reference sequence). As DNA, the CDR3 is TGTGCCAGCAGTTTTCGGGACAGGCGATACAATGAGCAGTTCTTC. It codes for CASSFRDRRYNEQFF.

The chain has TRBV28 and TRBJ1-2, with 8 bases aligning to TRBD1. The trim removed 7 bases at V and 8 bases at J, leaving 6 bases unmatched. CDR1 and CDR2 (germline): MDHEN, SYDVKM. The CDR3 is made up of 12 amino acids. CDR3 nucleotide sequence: TGTGCCAGCACCTCGGACAGGGACGGCTACACCTTC. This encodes CASTSDRDGYTF.

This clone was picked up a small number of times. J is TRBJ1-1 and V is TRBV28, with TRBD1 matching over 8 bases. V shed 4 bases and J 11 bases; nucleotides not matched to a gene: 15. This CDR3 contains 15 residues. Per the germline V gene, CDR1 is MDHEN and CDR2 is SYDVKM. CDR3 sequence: CASSSPMSRGRWAFF. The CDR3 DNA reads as TGTGCCAGCAGTTCCCCCATGTCCAGGGGGCGTTGGGCTTTCTTT.

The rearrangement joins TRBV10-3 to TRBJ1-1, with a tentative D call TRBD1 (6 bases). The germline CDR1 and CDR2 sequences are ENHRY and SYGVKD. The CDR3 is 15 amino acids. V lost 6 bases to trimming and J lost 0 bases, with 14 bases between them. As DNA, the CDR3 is TGTGCCATCAGAACTGGACAGAACATGAACACTGAAGCTTTCTTT. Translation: CAIRTGQNMNTEAFF.

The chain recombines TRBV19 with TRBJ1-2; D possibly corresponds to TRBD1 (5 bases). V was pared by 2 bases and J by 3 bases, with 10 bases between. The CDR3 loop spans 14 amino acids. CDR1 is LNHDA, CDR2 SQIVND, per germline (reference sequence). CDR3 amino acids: CASSIWGADYGYTF. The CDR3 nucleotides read TGTGCCAGTAGTATATGGGGCGCGGACTATGGCTACACCTTC.